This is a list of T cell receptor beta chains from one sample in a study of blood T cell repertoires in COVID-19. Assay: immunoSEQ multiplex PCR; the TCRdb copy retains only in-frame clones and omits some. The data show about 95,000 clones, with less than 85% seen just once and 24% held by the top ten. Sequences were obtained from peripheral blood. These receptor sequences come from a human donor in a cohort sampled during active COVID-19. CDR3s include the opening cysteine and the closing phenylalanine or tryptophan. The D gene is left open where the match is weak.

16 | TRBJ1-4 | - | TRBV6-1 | TGTGCCAGCAGTGAACTCACAGGGTTAGGGAATGAAAAACTGTTTTTT | CASSELTGLGNEKLFF
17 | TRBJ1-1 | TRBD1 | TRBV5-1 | TGCGCCAGCAGCTTGGGTGGACAGGGGGCGATTCACACTGAAGCTTTCTTT | CASSLGGQGAIHTEAFF
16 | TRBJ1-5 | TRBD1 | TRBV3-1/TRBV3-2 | TGTGCCAGCAGCCAAGGGAGACAGGGTAGCAATCAGCCCCAGCATTTT | CASSQGRQGSNQPQHF
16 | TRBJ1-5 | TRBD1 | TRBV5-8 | TGTGCCAGCAGCTTGACCGGGACAGGGGGCACTCAGCCCCAGCATTTT | CASSLTGTGGTQPQHF
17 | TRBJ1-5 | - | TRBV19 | TGTGCCAGTAGTGCAGGGGCGGCTCAGTATAGCAATCAGCCCCAGCATTTT | CASSAGAAQYSNQPQHF
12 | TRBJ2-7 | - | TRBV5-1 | TGCGCCAGCAGCTCCCCCGGGACACAAAAGAACTTC | CASSSPGTQKNF
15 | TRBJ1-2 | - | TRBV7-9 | TGTGCCAGCAGTCAGGCGGGAAGGGGCAACTATGGCTACACCTTC | CASSQAGRGNYGYTF
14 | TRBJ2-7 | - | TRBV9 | TGTGCCAGCAGCGTAGAGGGACAAGCCTACGAGCAGTACTTC | CASSVEGQAYEQYF
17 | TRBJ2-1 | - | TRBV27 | TGTGCCAGCAGTTTAGTGGCGGGGTACGCCTACGGCAATGAGCAGTTCTTC | CASSLVAGYAYGNEQFF
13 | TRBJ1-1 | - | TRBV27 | TGTGCCAGCATCCTGTCGGGGGGCACTGAAGCTTTCTTT | CASILSGGTEAFF
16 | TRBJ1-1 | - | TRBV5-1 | TGCGCCAGCAGCTCTGGACAGCCTCCCCTGAACACTGAAGCTTTCTTT | CASSSGQPPLNTEAFF
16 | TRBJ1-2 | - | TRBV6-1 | TGTGCCAGCAGTGAACCAGATAGGGGCTTGGGCTATGGCTACACCTTC | CASSEPDRGLGYGYTF
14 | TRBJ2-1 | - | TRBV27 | TGTGCCAGCACCCGTGGCTATGGAGACAATGAGCAGTTCTTC | CASTRGYGDNEQFF
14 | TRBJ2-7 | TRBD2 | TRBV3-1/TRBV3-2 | TGTGCCAGCAGCCAAGGAGCGGGAGGGCCCGAGCAGTACTTC | CASSQGAGGPEQYF